This T cell receptor (beta chain) was captured in a study of blood T cell repertoires in COVID-19. In the study overall: PBMCs, B-cell-depleted T cells, or T cells were the source of the cDNA or gDNA that made up the material.

CDR1 and CDR2 (germline): SGHTA, FQGTGA. V dropped 5 bases and J dropped 0 bases, with 14 bases sitting between them. CDR3 length equals 15 residues. As handled by the study authors: Scientists estimated how many nucleated cells there were by amplifying reference gene primers. Repertoires were generated with immunoSEQ multiplex PCR, while TCRdb's copy carries only in-frame clones and drops some. V and J calls plus clone size are reproduced from that table; the DNA served to infer D and trimming. The sample includes under 200,000 clones, roughly three quarters of them seen just once. The chain carries TRBV7-3 and TRBJ2-7; D perhaps matches TRBD2 (6 bases). The sequenced sample consisted of peripheral blood. The receptor was derived from a woman in her thirties or forties with COVID-19, enrolled during active disease. CDR3 region: CASSVNGGSSYEQYF. Written as DNA, the CDR3 is TGTGCCAGCAGCGTGAACGGGGGTAGCTCCTACGAGCAGTACTTC.